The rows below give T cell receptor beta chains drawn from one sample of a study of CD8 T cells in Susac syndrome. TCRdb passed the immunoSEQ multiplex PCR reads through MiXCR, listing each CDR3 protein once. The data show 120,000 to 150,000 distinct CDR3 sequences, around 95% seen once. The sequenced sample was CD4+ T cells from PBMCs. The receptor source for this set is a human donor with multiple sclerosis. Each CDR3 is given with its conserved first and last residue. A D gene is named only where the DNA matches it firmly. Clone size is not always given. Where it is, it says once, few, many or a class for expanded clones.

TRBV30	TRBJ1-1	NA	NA	CAWLHTVSFVAFF	TGTGCCTGGCTGCATACGGTCTCCTTCGTAGCTTTCTTT
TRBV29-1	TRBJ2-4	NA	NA	CSVGHLLPQGGIQYF	TGCAGCGTTGGGCACTTACTGCCCCAGGGGGGCATTCAGTACTTC
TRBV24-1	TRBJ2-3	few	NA	CATSDFEVTDTQYF	TGTGCCACCAGTGATTTCGAGGTCACAGATACGCAGTATTTT
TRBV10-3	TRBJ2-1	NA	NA	CAISESGSRGEQFF	TGTGCCATCAGTGAGTCCGGGAGCCGGGGGGAGCAGTTCTTC
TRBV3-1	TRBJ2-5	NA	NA	CASSQRGYQETQYF	TGTGCCAGCAGCCAACGGGGGTACCAAGAGACCCAGTACTTC
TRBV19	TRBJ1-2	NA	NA	CASRDRTDYGYTF	TGTGCCTCACGGGATCGGACGGACTATGGCTACACCTTC
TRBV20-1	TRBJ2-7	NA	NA	CSAKLVYEQYF	TGCAGTGCTAAGTTGGTCTACGAGCAGTACTTC
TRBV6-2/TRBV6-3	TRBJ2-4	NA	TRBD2	CASGASGEAKNIQYF	TGTGCCAGCGGTGCTAGCGGGGAAGCCAAAAACATTCAGTACTTC
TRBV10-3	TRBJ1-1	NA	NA	CAISESMGTGNTEAFF	TGTGCCATCAGTGAGTCGATGGGTACGGGGAACACTGAAGCTTTCTTT
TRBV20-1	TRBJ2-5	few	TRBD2	CSAREGRETQYF	TGCAGTGCTCGGGAGGGCCGGGAGACCCAGTACTTC
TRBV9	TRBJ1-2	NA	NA	CASSDEAPSTELYYGYTF	TGTGCCAGCAGCGACGAGGCCCCCTCGACAGAGCTTTACTATGGCTACACCTTC
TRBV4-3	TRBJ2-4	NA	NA	CASSPRAAGTSQNIQYF	TGCGCCAGCAGTCCCCGGGCGGCAGGAACGTCCCAAAACATTCAGTACTTC
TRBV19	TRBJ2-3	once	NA	CASSWGAVNTQYF	TGTGCCAGTAGTTGGGGGGCCGTCAATACGCAGTATTTT
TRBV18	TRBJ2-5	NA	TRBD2	CASSPLAGVIQETQYF	TGTGCCAGCTCACCCTTAGCGGGAGTGATCCAAGAGACCCAGTACTTC
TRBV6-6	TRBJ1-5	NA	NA	CASSYGGSGQPQHF	TGTGCCAGCAGTTACGGAGGGTCCGGGCAGCCCCAGCATTTT
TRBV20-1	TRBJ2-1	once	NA	CSARDSSYTVNEQFF	TGCAGTGCTAGAGATTCGAGTTACACGGTCAATGAGCAGTTCTTC
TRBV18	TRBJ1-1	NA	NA	CASSPGGVNTEAFF	TGTGCCAGCTCACCCGGAGGGGTGAACACTGAAGCTTTCTTT
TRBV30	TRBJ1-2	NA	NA	CAWSDPRRQQSNYGYTF	TGTGCCTGGAGTGACCCCAGGAGACAGCAAAGTAACTATGGCTACACCTTC
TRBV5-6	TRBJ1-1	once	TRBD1	CASRKTGGSYTEAFF	TGTGCCAGCAGGAAGACAGGGGGCTCGTACACTGAAGCTTTCTTT
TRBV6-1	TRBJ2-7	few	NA	CASSPPSSRGVDEQYF	TGTGCCAGCAGTCCCCCCAGTTCACGGGGCGTAGACGAGCAGTACTTC
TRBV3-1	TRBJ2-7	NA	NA	CASSQGLQGRYEQYF	TGTGCCAGCAGCCAAGGCTTACAGGGGAGGTACGAGCAGTACTTC
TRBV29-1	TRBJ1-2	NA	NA	CSVTTASNYGYTF	TGCAGCGTCACTACAGCCTCTAACTATGGCTACACCTTC
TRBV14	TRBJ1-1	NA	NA	CASSQTTAEAFF	TGTGCCAGCAGCCAAACGACAGCCGAAGCTTTCTTT
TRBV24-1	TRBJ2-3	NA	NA	CATSDFGPLDAGGDTQYF	TGTGCCACCAGTGATTTCGGGCCCCTCGACGCCGGCGGGGATACGCAGTATTTT
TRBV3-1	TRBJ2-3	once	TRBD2	CASSQGSGSTQYF	TGTGCCAGCAGCCAGGGGAGCGGGAGCACGCAGTATTTT
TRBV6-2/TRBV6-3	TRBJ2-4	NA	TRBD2	CASSSRGTSGNIQYF	TGTGCCAGCAGCTCCCGGGGGACTAGCGGGAACATTCAGTACTTC
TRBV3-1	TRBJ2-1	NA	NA	CASSQGPRDNEQFF	TGTGCCAGCAGCCAAGGGCCCAGGGACAATGAGCAGTTCTTC
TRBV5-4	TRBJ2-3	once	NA	CASSAGQHSTDTQYF	TGTGCCAGCAGCGCGGGACAGCATAGCACAGATACGCAGTATTTT
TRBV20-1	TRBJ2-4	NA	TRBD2	CSAREGTSGSWRNIQYF	TGCAGTGCTAGAGAGGGGACTAGCGGGAGTTGGCGGAACATTCAGTACTTC
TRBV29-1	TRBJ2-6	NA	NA	CSAMEAGANVLTF	TGCAGCGCCATGGAGGCAGGGGCCAACGTCCTGACTTTC
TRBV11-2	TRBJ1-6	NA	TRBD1	CASSLVPGQGSPLHF	TGTGCCAGCAGCTTAGTCCCCGGACAGGGGTCACCCCTCCACTTT
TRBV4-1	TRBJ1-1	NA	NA	CASSQEDGLREAFF	TGCGCCAGCAGCCAAGAGGACGGCCTCAGGGAAGCTTTCTTT
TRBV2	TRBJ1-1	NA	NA	CASGAASDQAFF	TGTGCCAGCGGCGCGGCCTCGGACCAAGCTTTCTTT
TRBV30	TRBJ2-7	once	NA	CAWETGSYEQYF	TGTGCCTGGGAAACAGGGTCCTACGAGCAGTACTTC
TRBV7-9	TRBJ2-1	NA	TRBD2	CASSLSSGRIDEQFF	TGTGCCAGCAGCTTGAGCAGCGGGAGGATAGATGAGCAGTTCTTC
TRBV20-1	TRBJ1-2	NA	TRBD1	CSAARGQGFGYTF	TGCAGTGCTGCAAGGGGACAGGGGTTTGGCTACACCTTC
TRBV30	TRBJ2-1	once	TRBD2	CAHRGRSSYNEQFF	TGTGCCCATCGCGGGAGGAGCTCCTACAATGAGCAGTTCTTC